The 18 T cell receptor beta chains listed next were all sequenced from one sample in a study of blood T cell repertoires in COVID-19. Some clones are missing from TCRdb's copy, which holds only in-frame ones; the method was immunoSEQ multiplex PCR. Of some 250,000 clones in the sample, around 87% were seen once. Material for sequencing was peripheral blood. The receptor set was obtained from a woman aged 55 to 70 with COVID-19, enrolled during active disease.

This chain links TRBV4-3 with TRBJ1-1, with 7 bases that match TRBD1. Losses at the gene ends were 0 bases for V and 3 bases for J; bases not matched to a gene: 10. Germline loops: CDR1 LGHNA, CDR2 YSLEER. CDR3 length equals 17 residues. CDR3 loop: CASSQDLAGGRYTEAFF. In DNA form, the CDR3 reads TGCGCCAGCAGCCAAGATTTGGCAGGGGGTAGGTACACTGAAGCTTTCTTT.

Here the CDR3 DNA reads TGTGCCAGCAGTTATGGGGACAGTTATCATGGCTACACCTTC. This codes for CASSYGDSYHGYTF. This chain links TRBV6-6 with TRBJ1-2; 7 bases line up with TRBD1. Trimming at V came to 3 bases and at J to 6 bases, leaving 7 bases not matched to a gene. The CDR3 totals 14 residues. The germline CDR1 and CDR2 sequences are MNHNY and SVGAGI (reference sequence).

The chain has TRBV28 and TRBJ1-5; TRBD1 matches at 8 bases. The germline V gene encodes CDR1 MDHEN and CDR2 SYDVKM. V lost 7 bases and J lost 5; bases outside the gene matches: 7. This CDR3 is built from 14 residues. CDR3 sequence (DNA): TGTGCCAGCATCGCAGGGGGCAGCTATCAGCCCCAGCATTTT. This sequence encodes CASIAGGSYQPQHF.

On this clone: Distinct nucleotide sequences in the sample also encode this CDR3. CDR3: CASSPAVNTEAFF. CDR3 bases: TGTGCCAGCTCACCGGCAGTAAACACTGAAGCTTTCTTT. The chain carries TRBV18 and TRBJ1-1, with D hard to call. This CDR3 comprises 13 residues. Germline values: CDR1 KGHSH, CDR2 LQKENI. V lost 3 bases and J lost 2, with 7 bases in between.

This clone was observed a few times. The chain combines TRBV7-3 with TRBJ2-1; tentative D call: TRBD2 (5 bases). The CDR3 covers 14 residues. Trimming stripped 1 base from V and 8 bases from J, with 12 bases between. Germline CDR1 and CDR2: SGHTA and FQGTGA. The chain's CDR3 is CASSLRPGVYEQFF. In nucleotides, the CDR3 is TGTGCCAGCAGCTTAAGGCCCGGGGTATATGAGCAGTTCTTC. The full variable domain, completed using reference TRBV7-3 and TRBJ2-1, is GAGVSQTPSNKVTEKGKYVELRCDPISGHTALYWYRQSLGQGPEFLIYFQGTGAADDSGLPNDRFFAVRPEGSVSTLKIQRTERGDSAVYLCASSLRPGVYEQFFGPGTRLTVL.

The chain joins TRBV12-3 or TRBV12-4 to TRBJ2-1; 11 bases match TRBD2. This CDR3 has 13 amino acids. The trim removed 8 bases at V and 4 bases at J, leaving 1 base unmatched. CDR3 DNA: TGTGCCAGCGGACTAGCGGGTTACAATGAGCAGTTCTTC. Protein product: CASGLAGYNEQFF.

The chain combines TRBV27 with TRBJ2-1, with 7 nucleotides matching TRBD2. The CDR3 sequence is 14 residues long. The germline CDR1 and CDR2 sequences are MNHEY and SMNVEV (reference sequence). The V gene end was trimmed by 5 bases and the J gene end by 7 bases; junction bases not matched to a gene: 8. This chain's CDR3 is CASSARGGGNEQFF. The CDR3 bases are TGTGCCAGCAGTGCCCGGGGCGGGGGTAATGAGCAGTTCTTC.

The chain couples TRBV5-1 to TRBJ2-2; TRBD2 is a possible D gene (5 bases). V lost 0 bases and J 6 bases, leaving 9 bases between the germline ends. This CDR3 comprises 14 residues. CDR1 is SGHRS, CDR2 YFSETQ, per germline. CDR3 nucleotide sequence: TGCGCCAGCAGCTTGGCCATCGGGGCCGGGGAGCTGTTTTTT. It is translated as CASSLAIGAGELFF.

The rearrangement links TRBV27 to TRBJ2-1; 8 nucleotides line up with TRBD2. This CDR3 contains 17 residues. V was clipped by 5 bases and J by 7 bases; unmatched bases: 16. Germline V lookup: CDR1 MNHEY, CDR2 SMNVEV (reference sequence). CDR3 DNA sequence: TGTGCCAGCAGTCCGCCTCCGGGGACTAGGGGTAGGAATGAGCAGTTCTTC. Protein: CASSPPPGTRGRNEQFF.

V gene TRBV27 combines with J gene TRBJ2-1, with 8 bases identical to TRBD2. CDR3 length: 15 residues. V lost 4 bases to trimming and J lost 8 bases; unmatched junction nucleotides: 10. CDR1 and CDR2 (germline): MNHEY, SMNVEV (reference sequence). CDR3 sequence (DNA): TGTGCCAGCAGTTCCATCGCGGGAGGAGAGCATGAGCAGTTCTTC. Its protein is CASSSIAGGEHEQFF.

This chain links TRBV9 with TRBJ2-1, with 10 bases matching TRBD2. With V trimmed by 5 bases and J by 5 bases, 7 bases remained unmatched. The CDR3 consists of 15 residues. From germline, CDR1 is SGDLS and CDR2 YYNGEE. The CDR3 nucleotides read TGTGCCAGCAGGGGGCCACTAGCGGGGCACAATGAGCAGTTCTTC. Translation gives CASRGPLAGHNEQFF.

The chain combines TRBV5-5 with TRBJ2-1, with TRBD2 identical over 7 bases. Trimming removed 5 bases from V and 2 bases from J; junction bases left unmatched: 7. The CDR3 sequence is 15 residues long. Germline V lookup: CDR1 SGHKS, CDR2 YYEKEE (reference sequence). The DNA of the CDR3 is TGTGCCAGCAGGACCCTAGCGGATACCTACAATGAGCAGTTCTTC. Amino acid sequence: CASRTLADTYNEQFF.

DNA for the CDR3: TGTGCCAGCAGCCAGAACAGGTGGGCTGAAGCTTTCTTT. Protein sequence: CASSQNRWAEAFF. The rearrangement links TRBV3-1 (or the pseudogene TRBV3-2) to TRBJ1-1; possible D gene TRBD1, 5 bases. Trimming removed 3 bases at V and 6 bases at J, with 11 bases between. Per the germline V gene, CDR1 is LGHDT and CDR2 is YNNKEL (reference sequence). This CDR3 is 13 amino acids long.

This sequence joins TRBV7-6 and TRBJ1-5; 8 positions match TRBD1. The V segment lost 1 base and the J segment 2 bases; nucleotides outside the gene matches: 7. CDR1 and CDR2 from the germline V gene are SGHVS and FNYEAQ. This CDR3 comprises 17 residues. CDR3 coding DNA: TGTGCCAGCAGCTTAGGGGGCACGGGACAGGGCAATCAGCCCCAGCATTTT. As protein: CASSLGGTGQGNQPQHF.

This clone has more than one count but fewer than ten. V gene TRBV30 combines with J gene TRBJ2-3; weak D call: TRBD2 (6 bases). The CDR3 has 13 amino acids. Germline CDR1 reads GTSNPN; CDR2 reads SVGIG (reference sequence). The germline V and J ends were trimmed by 4 bases and 1 base, with 9 bases remaining between them. The CDR3 DNA is TGTGCCTGGACCCCGGGGGGCACAGATACGCAGTATTTT. Protein product: CAWTPGGTDTQYF.

J is TRBJ1-4 and V is TRBV7-9; D is undetermined. Germline values: CDR1 SEHNR, CDR2 FQNEAQ (reference sequence). The CDR3 covers 14 residues. Between the trimmed V and J ends, which lost 9 bases and 0 bases, there was a span of 11 bases. CDR3 DNA: TGTGCCAGTAGTAGACTAGCAACTAATGAAAAACTGTTTTTT. Encoded protein: CASSRLATNEKLFF. The full variable domain, in which reference TRBV7-9 and TRBJ1-4 provide the parts outside the CDR3, is DTGVSQNPRHKITKRGQNVTFRCDPISEHNRLYWYRQTLGQGPEFLTYFQNEAQLEKSRLLSDRFSAERPKGSFSTLEIQRTEQGDSAMYLCASSRLATNEKLFFGSGTQLSVL.

This chain uses TRBV5-1 with TRBJ2-1; 10 positions match TRBD2. V gave up 4 bases and J gave up 3 bases; unmatched junction bases: 7. Germline loops: CDR1 SGHRS, CDR2 YFSETQ. The CDR3 totals 16 residues. The CDR3 protein is CASSEQAGGLYNEQFF. The CDR3 coding sequence is TGCGCCAGCAGCGAACAAGCGGGAGGGCTCTACAATGAGCAGTTCTTC. Filled out from reference TRBV5-1 and TRBJ2-1, the complete variable domain reads KAGVTQTPRYLIKTRGQQVTLSCSPISGHRSVSWYQQTPGQGLQFLFEYFSETQRNKGNFPGRFSGRQFSNSRSEMNVSTLELGDSALYLCASSEQAGGLYNEQFFGPGTRLTVL.

CDR3 loop: CASSLDRRVTGELFF. In DNA form, the CDR3 reads TGTGCCAGCAGCTTAGACAGGAGGGTCACCGGGGAGCTGTTTTTT. The rearrangement links TRBV7-2 to TRBJ2-2; a weak D match, TRBD2 (6 bases). Germline V gene data show CDR1 as SGHTA and CDR2 as FQGNSA. The V end lost 1 base, the J end lost 4 bases, and 10 bases lay between the germline ends. The CDR3 spans 15 residues.